This section outlines one T cell receptor (beta chain) sequence together with its context. What it binds is not known. The data derive from a study of shared clonotypes between healthy human individuals. Germline CDR1 reads SGHRS; CDR2 reads YFSETQ. CDR3 length: 13 residues. The V end was cut by 4 bases, the J end by 8 bases, with 15 bases between. Points from the study as a whole: Specimens sampled were limited to blood, with tissue repertoires likely differing. A handful of donors had roughly 5.2% of their naive CD4 clonotypes in common. As a rule, naive subsets had a larger estimated richness than memory subsets.

Data came from immunoSEQ multiplex PCR; TCRdb stores just in-frame clones and leaves some out. This table holds over a million clones, 98% found once. The rearrangement uses TRBV5-1 and TRBJ1-2; D is undetermined. Material for sequencing was naive CD4+ T cells sorted from blood. Described subset: CD45RA+ positively selected. This clonotype originated in a man aged 25 to 40 in good health. CDR3 bases: TGCGCCAGCAGCCCCCTGGGAGAAGGAGGCTACACCTTC. This encodes CASSPLGEGGYTF.